This T cell receptor (beta chain) was sequenced during a study of T cell responses to AZD1222 COVID-19 vaccine. TCRdb keeps only in-frame clones here, not all; method: immunoSEQ multiplex PCR. Here the sample spans more than 85,000 clones, nearly 90% being singletons. The V segment lost 5 bases and the J segment 7 bases; nucleotides outside the gene matches: 10. CDR3 length equals 16 residues. In germline, CDR1 is MNHNY, CDR2 SVGAGI (reference sequence). Study results and caveats: Spike-specific TCR breadth and depth both grew after two AZD1222 doses. After the peak T cell response, and only then, were repertoires sampled.

The count of this clone is one. Its antigen is still unknown. This material consisted of peripheral blood, taken on day 0 of AZD1222 vaccination. The chain carries TRBV6-6 and TRBJ1-4, with TRBD1 matching 10 bases. This receptor was identified in an adult in good health. In DNA, the CDR3 is TGTGCCAGCAGTAACGGGAGACAGGGGGCCCGTGAAAAACTGTTTTTT. Amino acid sequence: CASSNGRQGAREKLFF.